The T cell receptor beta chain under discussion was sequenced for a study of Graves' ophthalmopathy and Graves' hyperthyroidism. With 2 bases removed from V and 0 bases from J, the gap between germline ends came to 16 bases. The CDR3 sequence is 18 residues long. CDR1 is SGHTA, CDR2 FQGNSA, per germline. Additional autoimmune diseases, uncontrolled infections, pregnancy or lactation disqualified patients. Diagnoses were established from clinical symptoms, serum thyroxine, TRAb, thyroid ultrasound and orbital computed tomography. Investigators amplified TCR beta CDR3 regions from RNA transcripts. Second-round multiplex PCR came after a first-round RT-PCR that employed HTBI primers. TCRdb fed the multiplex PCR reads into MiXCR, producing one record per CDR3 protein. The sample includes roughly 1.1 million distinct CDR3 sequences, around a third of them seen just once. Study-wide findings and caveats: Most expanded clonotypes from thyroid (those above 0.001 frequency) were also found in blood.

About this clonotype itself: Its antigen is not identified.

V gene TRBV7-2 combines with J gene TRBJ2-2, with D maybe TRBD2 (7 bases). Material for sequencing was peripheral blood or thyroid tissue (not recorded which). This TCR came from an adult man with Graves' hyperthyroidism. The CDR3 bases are TGTGCCAGCAGCTTAAAGGGGGGGGGCCAAGCGAACACCGGGGAGCTGTTTTTT. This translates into CASSLKGGGQANTGELFF.